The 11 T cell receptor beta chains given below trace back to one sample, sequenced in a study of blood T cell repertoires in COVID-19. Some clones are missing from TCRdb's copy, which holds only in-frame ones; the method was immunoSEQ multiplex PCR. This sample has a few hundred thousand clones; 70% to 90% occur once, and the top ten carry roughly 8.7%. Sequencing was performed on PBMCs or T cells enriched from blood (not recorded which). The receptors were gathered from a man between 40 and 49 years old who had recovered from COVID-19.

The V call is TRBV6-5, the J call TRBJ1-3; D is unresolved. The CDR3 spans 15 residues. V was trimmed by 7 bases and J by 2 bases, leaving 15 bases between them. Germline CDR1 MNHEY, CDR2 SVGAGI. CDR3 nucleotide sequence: TGTGCCAGCACCCGGGAGATCGGGGCTGGAAACACCATATATTTT. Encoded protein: CASTREIGAGNTIYF.

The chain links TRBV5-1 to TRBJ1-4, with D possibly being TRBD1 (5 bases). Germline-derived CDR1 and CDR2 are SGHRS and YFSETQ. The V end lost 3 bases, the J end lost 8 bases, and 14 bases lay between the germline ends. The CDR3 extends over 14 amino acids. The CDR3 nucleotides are TGCGCCAGCAGCTCCGGGGGGTCCGGGGAAAAACTGTTTTTT. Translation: CASSSGGSGEKLFF. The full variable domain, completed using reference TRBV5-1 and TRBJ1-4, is KAGVTQTPRYLIKTRGQQVTLSCSPISGHRSVSWYQQTPGQGLQFLFEYFSETQRNKGNFPGRFSGRQFSNSRSEMNVSTLELGDSALYLCASSSGGSGEKLFFGSGTQLSVL.

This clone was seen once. The CDR3 is CASSSQTGSSYEQYF. The CDR3 DNA reads TGTGCCAGCAGCTCACAGACAGGGAGCTCCTACGAGCAGTACTTC. The chain couples TRBV7-3 to TRBJ2-7, with 7 bases aligning to TRBD1. V lost 4 bases to trimming and J lost 0 bases; unmatched junction nucleotides: 6. Germline V gene lookup returns CDR1 SGHTA and CDR2 FQGTGA. The CDR3 extends over 15 amino acids.

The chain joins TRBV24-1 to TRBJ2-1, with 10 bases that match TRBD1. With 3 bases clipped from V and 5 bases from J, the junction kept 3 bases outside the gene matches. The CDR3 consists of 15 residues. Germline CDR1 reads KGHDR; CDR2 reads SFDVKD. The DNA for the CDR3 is TGTGCCACCAGTGATACGGGACAGGGGCACAATGAGCAGTTCTTC. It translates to CATSDTGQGHNEQFF.

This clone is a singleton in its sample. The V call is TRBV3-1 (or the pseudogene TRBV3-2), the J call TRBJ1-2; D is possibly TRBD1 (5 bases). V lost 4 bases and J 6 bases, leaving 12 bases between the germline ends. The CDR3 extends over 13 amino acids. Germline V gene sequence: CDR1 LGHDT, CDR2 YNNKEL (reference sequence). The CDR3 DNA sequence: TGTGCCAGCAGCCGGGGGGAGGGAAATGGCTACACCTTC. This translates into CASSRGEGNGYTF.

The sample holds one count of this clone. CDR3 loop: CAKATGTDTQYF. As DNA, the CDR3 is TGTGCCAAAGCGACAGGCACAGATACGCAGTATTTT. This chain connects TRBV25-1 to TRBJ2-3, with D possibly matching TRBD1 (5 bases). The germline V gene has CDR1 MGHDK and CDR2 SYGVNS. Trimming removed 10 bases at V and 1 base at J, with 9 bases between. The CDR3 length is 12 residues.

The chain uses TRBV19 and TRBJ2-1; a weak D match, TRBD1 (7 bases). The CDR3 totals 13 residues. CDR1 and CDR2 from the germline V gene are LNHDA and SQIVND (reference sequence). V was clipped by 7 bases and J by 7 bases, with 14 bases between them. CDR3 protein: CASNPRGANEQFF. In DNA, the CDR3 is TGTGCCAGTAACCCCAGGGGGGCGAATGAGCAGTTCTTC.

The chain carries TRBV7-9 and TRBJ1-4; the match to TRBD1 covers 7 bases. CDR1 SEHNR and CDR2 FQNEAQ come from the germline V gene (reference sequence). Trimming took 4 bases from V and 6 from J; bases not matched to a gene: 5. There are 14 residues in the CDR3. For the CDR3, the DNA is TGTGCCAGCAGCTCCGGGACAGTCGATGAAAAACTGTTTTTT. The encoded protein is CASSSGTVDEKLFF. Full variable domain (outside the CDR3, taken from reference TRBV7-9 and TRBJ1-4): DTGVSQNPRHKITKRGQNVTFRCDPISEHNRLYWYRQTLGQGPEFLTYFQNEAQLEKSRLLSDRFSAERPKGSFSTLEIQRTEQGDSAMYLCASSSGTVDEKLFFGSGTQLSVL.

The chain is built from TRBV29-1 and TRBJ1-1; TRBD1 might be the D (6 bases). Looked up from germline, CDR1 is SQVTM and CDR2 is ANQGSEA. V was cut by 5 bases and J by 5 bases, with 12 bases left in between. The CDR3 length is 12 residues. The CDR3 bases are TGCAGCGTTCGAGGGGGAAGGACTGAAGCTTTCTTT. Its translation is CSVRGGRTEAFF.

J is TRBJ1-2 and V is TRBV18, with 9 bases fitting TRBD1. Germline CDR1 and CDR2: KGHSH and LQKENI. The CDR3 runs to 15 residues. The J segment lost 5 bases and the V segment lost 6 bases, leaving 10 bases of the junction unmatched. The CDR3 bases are TGTGCCAGCTCCTTAGGACAGGGGAGTTGGTATGGCTACACCTTC. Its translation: CASSLGQGSWYGYTF.

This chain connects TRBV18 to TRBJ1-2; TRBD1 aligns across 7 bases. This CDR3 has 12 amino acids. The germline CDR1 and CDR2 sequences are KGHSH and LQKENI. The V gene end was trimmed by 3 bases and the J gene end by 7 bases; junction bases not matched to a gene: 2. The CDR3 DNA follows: TGTGCCAGCTCACCTGACAGGGCTGGCTACACCTTC. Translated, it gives CASSPDRAGYTF. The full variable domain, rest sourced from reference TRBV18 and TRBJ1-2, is NAGVMQNPRHLVRRRGQEARLRCSPMKGHSHVYWYRQLPEEGLKFMVYLQKENIIDESGMPKERFSAEFPKEGPSILRIQQVVRGDSAAYFCASSPDRAGYTFGSGTRLTVV.